The rows below give T cell receptor beta chains drawn from one sample of a study of shared clonotypes between healthy human individuals. The protocol was immunoSEQ multiplex PCR, while the TCRdb copy is restricted to in-frame clones and leaves out a portion. Among hundreds of thousands of clones listed, around 73% were seen once. The sample consisted of memory CD4+ T cells sorted from blood. The source of these receptors is a woman aged 30 to 39 in good health. The CDR3 runs from the conserved cysteine through the conserved F or W.

TRBJ2-7,TRBV7-2,CASRSGSGAGGRSEQYF
TRBJ2-2,TRBV27,CASSFKLATGELFF
TRBJ1-5,TRBV19,CASRGDSNQPQHF
TRBJ2-1,TRBV2,CASSVLAGGSQGQFF
TRBJ2-2,TRBV6-5,CASKTGGNTGELFF
TRBJ2-2,TRBV5-1,CASSLAGQGSTGELFF
TRBJ1-4,TRBV19,CASTQRTNEKLFF
TRBJ2-5,TRBV30,CAYQGVQETQYF
TRBJ1-1,TRBV5-1,CASFEGTEAFF
-,TRBV5-1,CASSSRRGQGSHEQYF
TRBJ1-1,TRBV7-2,CASSPQGMNTEAFF
TRBJ2-3,TRBV29-1,CSVVQRGRFSTDTQYF
TRBJ1-5,TRBV11-2,CASSLEQGHQPQHF
TRBJ2-1,TRBV2,CASSDRGFGYNEQFF
TRBJ1-4,TRBV19,CASSQTAATNEKLFF
TRBJ2-7,TRBV30,CAWRGYSGTEQYF
TRBJ2-6,TRBV19,CASSMIGFGANVLTF
TRBJ1-5,TRBV19,CASGRAVNQPQHF
TRBJ2-1,TRBV2,CASSEVLGNYNEQFF
TRBJ2-1,TRBV7-2,CASSLIRASGRLDEQFF
TRBJ1-3,TRBV5-6,CASSLLTGNSGNTIYF
TRBJ2-1,TRBV7-2,CASSWYRADEQFF
TRBJ2-5,TRBV10-3,CAIGGGTSQETQYF
TRBJ2-3,TRBV29-1,CSVWLALGTDTQYF
TRBJ2-2,TRBV7-2,CASSLRQGYTGELFF
TRBJ1-1,TRBV19,CASSIRGTEAFF
TRBJ1-1,TRBV19,CASTLGGQGFKAFF
TRBJ1-5,TRBV27,CASRGPRGDQPQHF
TRBJ2-1,TRBV25-1,CASSEGTSEVTYNEQFF
TRBJ2-2,TRBV7-3,CASSSGQHTGELFF
TRBJ1-5,TRBV2,CASSGTGGRDQPQHF
TRBJ2-2,TRBV19,CASSIVGTGELFF
TRBJ1-2,TRBV5-1,CASSPEGAPGYTF
TRBJ2-3,TRBV27,CASRASTDTQYF
TRBJ2-7,TRBV6-1,CASRLTGPYEQYF
TRBJ2-7,TRBV27,CASSLSYGNSYEQYF
TRBJ2-3,TRBV11-2,CASTTSSSTDTQYF
TRBJ2-3,TRBV5-4,CASSLGLASTDTQYF
TRBJ2-1,TRBV19,CASSIQGGRVNNEQFF
TRBJ1-1,TRBV15,CATGGQNTEAFF
TRBJ1-2,TRBV29-1,CSVGDRVGLYGYTF
TRBJ2-6,TRBV5-1,CASSYGGSGANVLTF
TRBJ2-2,TRBV7-3,CASSFQGLAGVDTGELFF
TRBJ1-2,TRBV13,CASSLQAVYYGYTF
TRBJ1-5,TRBV30,CAWAIDSLNQPQHF
TRBJ1-1,TRBV6-5,CASSYFVGSIEAFF
TRBJ2-5,TRBV19,CASKRSSGTETQYF
TRBJ2-1,TRBV7-3,CASSLGGDRGLNEQFF
TRBJ2-7,TRBV27,CASSKSGASYEQYF
TRBJ2-1,TRBV5-1,CASSLGPGTNEQFF
TRBJ2-6,TRBV19,CASSMRRGGSGANVLTF
TRBJ2-5,TRBV29-1,CSVRQGGETQYF
TRBJ1-5,TRBV6-1,CASSAGHGPWPQHF
TRBJ2-7,TRBV7-8,CASTDSVEQYF
TRBJ2-7,TRBV27,CASSQNLGSYEQYF